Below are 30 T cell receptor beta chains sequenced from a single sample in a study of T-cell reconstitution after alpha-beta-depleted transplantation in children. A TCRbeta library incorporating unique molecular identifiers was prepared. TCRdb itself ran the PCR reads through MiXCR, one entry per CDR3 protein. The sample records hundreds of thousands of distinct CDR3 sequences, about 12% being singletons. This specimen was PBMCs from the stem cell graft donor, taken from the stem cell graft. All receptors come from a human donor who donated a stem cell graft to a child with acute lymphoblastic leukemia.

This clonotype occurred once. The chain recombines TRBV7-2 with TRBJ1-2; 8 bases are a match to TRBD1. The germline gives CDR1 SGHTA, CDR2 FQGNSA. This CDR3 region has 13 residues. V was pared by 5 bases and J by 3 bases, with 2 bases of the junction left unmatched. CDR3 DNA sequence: TGTGCCAGCAGCCCCAGGGGGCACTATGGCTACACCTTC. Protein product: CASSPRGHYGYTF.

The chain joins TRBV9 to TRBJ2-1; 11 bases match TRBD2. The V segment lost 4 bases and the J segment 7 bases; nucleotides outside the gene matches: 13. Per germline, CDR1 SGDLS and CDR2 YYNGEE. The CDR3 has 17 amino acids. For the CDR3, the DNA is TGTGCCAGCAGCCCACAGGATAGCGGGAGGGCCGAAAATGAGCAGTTCTTC. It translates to CASSPQDSGRAENEQFF.

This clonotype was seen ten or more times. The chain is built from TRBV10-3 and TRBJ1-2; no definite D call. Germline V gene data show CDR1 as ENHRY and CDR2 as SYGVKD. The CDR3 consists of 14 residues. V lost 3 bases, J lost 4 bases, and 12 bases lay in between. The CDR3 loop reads CAISDGVEGYGYTF. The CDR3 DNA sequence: TGTGCCATCAGTGACGGGGTGGAGGGCTATGGCTACACCTTC.

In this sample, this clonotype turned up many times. CDR3 coding DNA: TGCGCCAGCAACTCGGGGCAGGAAGGTTCACCCCTCCACTTT. Residues: CASNSGQEGSPLHF. The chain joins TRBV5-1 to TRBJ1-6; TRBD1 might be the D (5 bases). Trimming removed 6 bases from V and 9 bases from J, with 16 bases in between. The CDR3 covers 14 residues. Germline V lookup: CDR1 SGHRS, CDR2 YFSETQ.

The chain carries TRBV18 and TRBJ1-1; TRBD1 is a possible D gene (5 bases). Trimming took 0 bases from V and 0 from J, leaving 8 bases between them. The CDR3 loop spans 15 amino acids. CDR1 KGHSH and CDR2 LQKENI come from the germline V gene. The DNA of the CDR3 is TGTGCCAGCTCACCACCGGGAGGGGTGAACACTGAAGCTTTCTTT. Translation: CASSPPGGVNTEAFF.

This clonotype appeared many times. The DNA of the CDR3 is TGCAGCGTTGAAGATTTCGCGGGGGGGCGGTACAATGAGCAGTTCTTC. Protein: CSVEDFAGGRYNEQFF. The chain has TRBV29-1 and TRBJ2-1, with 9 bases lining up with TRBD2. Germline CDR1 reads SQVTM; CDR2 reads ANQGSEA. J was trimmed by 4 bases and V by 0 bases; bases with no gene match: 7. This CDR3 spans 16 amino acids.

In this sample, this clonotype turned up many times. In nucleotides, the CDR3 is TGCAGCGTTGAAGACAGATTTTATGGCTACACCTTC. Its protein is CSVEDRFYGYTF. V usage is TRBV29-1 and J usage is TRBJ1-2; D call uncertain. The V gene lost 0 bases and the J gene lost 5 bases, with 7 bases spanning the gap. CDR1 is SQVTM, CDR2 ANQGSEA, per germline. The CDR3 spans 12 residues.

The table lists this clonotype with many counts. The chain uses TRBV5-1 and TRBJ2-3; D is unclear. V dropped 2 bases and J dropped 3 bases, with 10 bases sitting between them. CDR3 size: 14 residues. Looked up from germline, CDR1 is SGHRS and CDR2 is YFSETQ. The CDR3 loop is CASSFFPGTDTQYF. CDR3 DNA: TGCGCCAGCAGCTTTTTTCCCGGGACAGATACGCAGTATTTT.

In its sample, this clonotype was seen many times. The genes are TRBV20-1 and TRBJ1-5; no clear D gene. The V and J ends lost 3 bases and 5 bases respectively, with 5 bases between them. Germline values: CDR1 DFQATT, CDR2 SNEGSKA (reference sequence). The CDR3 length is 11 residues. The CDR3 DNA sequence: TGCAGTGCTAGTGTAGATCAGCCCCAGCATTTT. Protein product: CSASVDQPQHF.

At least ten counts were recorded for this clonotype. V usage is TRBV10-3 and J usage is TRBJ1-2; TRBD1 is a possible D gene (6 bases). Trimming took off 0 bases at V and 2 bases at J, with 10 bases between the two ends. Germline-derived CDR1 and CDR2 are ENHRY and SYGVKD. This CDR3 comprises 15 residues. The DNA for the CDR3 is TGTGCCATCAGTGAGTCCCCCACAGGGAACTATGGCTACACCTTC. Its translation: CAISESPTGNYGYTF.

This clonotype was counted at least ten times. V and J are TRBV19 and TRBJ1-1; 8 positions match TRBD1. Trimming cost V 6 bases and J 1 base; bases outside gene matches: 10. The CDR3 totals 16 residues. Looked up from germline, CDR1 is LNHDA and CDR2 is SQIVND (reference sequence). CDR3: CASRPGQVNRNTEAFF. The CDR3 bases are TGTGCCAGTAGACCGGGACAGGTGAATCGGAACACTGAAGCTTTCTTT.

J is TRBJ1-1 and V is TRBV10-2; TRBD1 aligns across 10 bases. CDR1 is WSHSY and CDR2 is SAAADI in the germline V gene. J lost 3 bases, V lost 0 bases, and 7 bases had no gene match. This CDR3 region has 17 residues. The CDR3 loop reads CASSESARDRGDTEAFF. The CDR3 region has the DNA TGCGCCAGCAGTGAGTCGGCCCGGGACAGGGGCGACACTGAAGCTTTCTTT.

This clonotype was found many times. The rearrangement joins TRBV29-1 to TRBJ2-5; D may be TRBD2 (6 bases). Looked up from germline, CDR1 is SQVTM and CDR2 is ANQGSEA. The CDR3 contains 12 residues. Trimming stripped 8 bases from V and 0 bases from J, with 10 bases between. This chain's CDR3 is CSLGGYQETQYF. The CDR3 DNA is TGCAGCCTGGGAGGTTACCAAGAGACCCAGTACTTC.

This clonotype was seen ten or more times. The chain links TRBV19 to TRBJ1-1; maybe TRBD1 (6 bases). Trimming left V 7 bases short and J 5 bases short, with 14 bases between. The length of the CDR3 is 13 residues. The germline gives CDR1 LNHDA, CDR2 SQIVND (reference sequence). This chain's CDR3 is CASTVRGGTEAFF. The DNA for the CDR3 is TGTGCCAGTACAGTCAGGGGTGGGACTGAAGCTTTCTTT. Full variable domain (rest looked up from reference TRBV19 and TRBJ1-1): DGGITQSPKYLFRKEGQNVTLSCEQNLNHDAMYWYRQDPGQGLRLIYYSQIVNDFQKGDIAEGYSVSREKKESFPLTVTSAQKNPTAFYLCASTVRGGTEAFFGQGTRLTVV.

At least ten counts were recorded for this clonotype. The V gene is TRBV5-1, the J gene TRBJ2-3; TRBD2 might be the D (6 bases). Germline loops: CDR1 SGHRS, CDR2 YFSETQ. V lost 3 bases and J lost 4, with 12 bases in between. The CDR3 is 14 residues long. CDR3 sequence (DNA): TGCGCCAGCAGCTCGATGGGACTTTCAGATACGCAGTATTTT. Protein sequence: CASSSMGLSDTQYF.

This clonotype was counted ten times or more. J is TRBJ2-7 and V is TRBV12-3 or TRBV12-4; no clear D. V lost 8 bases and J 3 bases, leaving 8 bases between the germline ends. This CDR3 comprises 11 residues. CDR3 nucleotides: TGTGCCAGCGGTATCGGCTACGAGCAGTACTTC. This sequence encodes CASGIGYEQYF.

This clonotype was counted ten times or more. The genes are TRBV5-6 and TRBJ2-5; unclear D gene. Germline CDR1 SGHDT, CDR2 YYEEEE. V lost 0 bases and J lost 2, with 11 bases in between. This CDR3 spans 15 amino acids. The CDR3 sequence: CASSLAPVGQETQYF. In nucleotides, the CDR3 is TGTGCCAGCAGCTTGGCCCCCGTCGGGCAAGAGACCCAGTACTTC. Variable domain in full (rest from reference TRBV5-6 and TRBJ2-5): DAGVTQSPTHLIKTRGQQVTLRCSPKSGHDTVSWYQQALGQGPQFIFQYYEEEERQRGNFPDRFSGHQFPNYSSELNVNALLLGDSALYLCASSLAPVGQETQYFGPGTRLLVL.

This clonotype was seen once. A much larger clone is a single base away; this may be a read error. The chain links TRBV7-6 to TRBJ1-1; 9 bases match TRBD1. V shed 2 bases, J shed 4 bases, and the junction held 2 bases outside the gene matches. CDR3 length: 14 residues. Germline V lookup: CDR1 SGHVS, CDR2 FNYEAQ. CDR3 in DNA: TGTGCCAGCAGCTTACGGACAGGGGCCACTGAAGCTTTCTTT. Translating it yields CASSLRTGATEAFF.

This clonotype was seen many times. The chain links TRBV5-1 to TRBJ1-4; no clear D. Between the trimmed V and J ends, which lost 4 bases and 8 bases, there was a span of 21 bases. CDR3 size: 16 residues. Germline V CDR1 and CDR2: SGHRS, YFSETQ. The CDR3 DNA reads TGCGCCAGCAGCCCCTCCGAGTTGACTTCCGCGGAAAAACTGTTTTTT. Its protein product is CASSPSELTSAEKLFF.

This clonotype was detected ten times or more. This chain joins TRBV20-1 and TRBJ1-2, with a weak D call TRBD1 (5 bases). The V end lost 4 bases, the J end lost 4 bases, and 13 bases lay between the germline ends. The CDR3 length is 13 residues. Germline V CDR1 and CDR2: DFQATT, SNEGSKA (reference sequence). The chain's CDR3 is CSATSGLIYGYTF. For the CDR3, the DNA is TGCAGTGCTACATCGGGGCTCATCTATGGCTACACCTTC.

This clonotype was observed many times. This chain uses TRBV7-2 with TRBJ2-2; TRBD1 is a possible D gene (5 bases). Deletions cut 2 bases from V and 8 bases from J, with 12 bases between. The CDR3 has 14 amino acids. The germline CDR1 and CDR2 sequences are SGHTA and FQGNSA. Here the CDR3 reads CASSLNYRGGELFF. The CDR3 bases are TGTGCCAGCAGCTTAAATTATAGGGGAGGGGAGCTGTTTTTT.

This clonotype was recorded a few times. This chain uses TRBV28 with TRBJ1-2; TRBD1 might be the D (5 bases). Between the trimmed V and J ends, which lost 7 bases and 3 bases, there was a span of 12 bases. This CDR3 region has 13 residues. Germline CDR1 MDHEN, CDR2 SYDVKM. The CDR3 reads CASNQYRHYGYTF. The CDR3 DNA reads TGTGCCAGCAACCAGTACAGGCACTATGGCTACACCTTC.

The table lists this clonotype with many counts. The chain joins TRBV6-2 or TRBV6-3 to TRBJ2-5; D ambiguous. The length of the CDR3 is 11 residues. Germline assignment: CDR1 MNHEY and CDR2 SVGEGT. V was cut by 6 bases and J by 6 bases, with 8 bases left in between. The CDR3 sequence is CASSIRQTQYF. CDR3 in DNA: TGTGCCAGCAGCATCAGGCAGACCCAGTACTTC.

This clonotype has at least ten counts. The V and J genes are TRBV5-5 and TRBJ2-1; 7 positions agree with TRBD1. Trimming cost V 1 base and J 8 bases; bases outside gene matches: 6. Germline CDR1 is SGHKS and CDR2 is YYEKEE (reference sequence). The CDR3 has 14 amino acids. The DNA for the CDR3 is TGTGCCAGCAGCTTGATAGGGGGCAAAGATGAGCAGTTCTTC. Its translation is CASSLIGGKDEQFF.

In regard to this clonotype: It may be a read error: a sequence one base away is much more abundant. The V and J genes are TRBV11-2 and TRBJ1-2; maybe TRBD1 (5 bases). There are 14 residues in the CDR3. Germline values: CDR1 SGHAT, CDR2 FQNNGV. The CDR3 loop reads CASSGMRGEYGYIF. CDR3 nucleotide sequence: TGTGCCAGCAGCGGGATGAGGGGCGAGTATGGCTACATCTTC.

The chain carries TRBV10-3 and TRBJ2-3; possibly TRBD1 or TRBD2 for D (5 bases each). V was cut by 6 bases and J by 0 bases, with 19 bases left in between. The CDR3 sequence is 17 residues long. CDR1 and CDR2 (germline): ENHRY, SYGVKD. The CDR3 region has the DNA TGTGCCATCAGGAAAGCCGGGACCGACCTTAGCACAGATACGCAGTATTTT. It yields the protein CAIRKAGTDLSTDTQYF.

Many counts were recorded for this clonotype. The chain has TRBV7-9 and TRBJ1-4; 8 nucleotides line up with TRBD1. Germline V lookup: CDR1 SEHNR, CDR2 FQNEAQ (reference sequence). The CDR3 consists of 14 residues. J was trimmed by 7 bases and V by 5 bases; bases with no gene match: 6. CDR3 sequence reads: CASSARTGSEKLFF. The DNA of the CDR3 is TGTGCCAGCAGCGCCCGGACAGGGAGTGAAAAACTGTTTTTT. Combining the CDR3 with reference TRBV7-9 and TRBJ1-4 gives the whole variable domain DTGVSQNPRHKITKRGQNVTFRCDPISEHNRLYWYRQTLGQGPEFLTYFQNEAQLEKSRLLSDRFSAERPKGSFSTLEIQRTEQGDSAMYLCASSARTGSEKLFFGSGTQLSVL.

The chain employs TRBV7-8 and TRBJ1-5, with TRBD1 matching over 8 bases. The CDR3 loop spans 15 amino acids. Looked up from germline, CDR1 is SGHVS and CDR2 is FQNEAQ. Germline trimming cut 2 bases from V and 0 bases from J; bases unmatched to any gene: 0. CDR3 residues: CASSLQGASNQPQHF. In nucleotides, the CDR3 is TGTGCCAGCAGCTTACAGGGGGCTAGCAATCAGCCCCAGCATTTT.

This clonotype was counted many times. CDR3 DNA: TGTGCCAGCAGCCGGGACGGGCGCAATCAGCCCCAGCATTTT. Translated, it gives CASSRDGRNQPQHF. The V call is TRBV7-2, the J call TRBJ1-5; weak D call: TRBD1 (5 bases). Germline CDR1 is SGHTA and CDR2 is FQGNSA. Trimming took off 5 bases at V and 2 bases at J, with 10 bases between the two ends. CDR3 size: 14 residues.

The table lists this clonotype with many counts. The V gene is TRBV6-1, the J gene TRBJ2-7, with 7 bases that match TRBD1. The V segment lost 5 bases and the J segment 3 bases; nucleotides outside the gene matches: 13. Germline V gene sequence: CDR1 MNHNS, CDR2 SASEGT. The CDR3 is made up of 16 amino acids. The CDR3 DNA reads TGTGCCAGCAGTCCACACCCGGGACAGCGCTACTACGAGCAGTACTTC. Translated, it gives CASSPHPGQRYYEQYF.